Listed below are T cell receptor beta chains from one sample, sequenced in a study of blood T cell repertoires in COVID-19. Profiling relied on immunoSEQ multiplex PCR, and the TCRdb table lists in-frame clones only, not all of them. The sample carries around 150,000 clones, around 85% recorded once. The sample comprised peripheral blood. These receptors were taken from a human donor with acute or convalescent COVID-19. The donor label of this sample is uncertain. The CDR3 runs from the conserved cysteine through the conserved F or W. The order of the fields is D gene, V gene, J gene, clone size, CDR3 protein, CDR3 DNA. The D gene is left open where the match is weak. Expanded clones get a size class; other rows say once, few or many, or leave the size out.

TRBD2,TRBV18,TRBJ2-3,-,CASSPPSGGTDTQYF,TGTGCCAGCTCACCACCGAGCGGGGGAACAGATACGCAGTATTTT
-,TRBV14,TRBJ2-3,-,CASSRGGAKGNTQYF,TGTGCCAGCAGCCGTGGGGGGGCGAAGGGAAATACGCAGTATTTT
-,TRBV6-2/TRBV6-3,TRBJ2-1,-,CASSPGGGSSGKFF,TGTGCCAGCAGTCCCGGGGGCGGGTCAAGCGGGAAGTTCTTC
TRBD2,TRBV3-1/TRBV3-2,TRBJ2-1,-,CASSQALGGLAYNEQFF,TGTGCCAGCAGCCAAGCCCTGGGGGGACTAGCTTACAATGAGCAGTTCTTC
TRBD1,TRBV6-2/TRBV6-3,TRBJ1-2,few,CASSWRTTGRYGYTF,TGTGCCAGCAGTTGGCGAACGACAGGGCGGTATGGCTACACCTTC
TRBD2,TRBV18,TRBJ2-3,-,CASSPLERGGTDTQYF,TGTGCCAGCTCACCACTGGAGCGGGGGGGCACAGATACGCAGTATTTT
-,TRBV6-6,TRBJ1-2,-,CASTANWDKTNYGYTF,TGTGCCAGCACCGCCAATTGGGACAAGACAAACTATGGCTACACCTTC
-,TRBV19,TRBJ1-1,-,CASSTQVNTEAFF,TGTGCCAGTAGTACACAGGTGAACACTGAAGCTTTCTTT
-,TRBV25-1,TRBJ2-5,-,CASSEPRGNAKETQYF,TGTGCCAGCAGTGAACCCAGGGGAAATGCCAAAGAGACCCAGTACTTC
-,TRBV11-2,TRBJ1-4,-,CASSNPPQGRSEKLFF,TGTGCCAGCAGCAACCCACCCCAGGGGCGAAGTGAAAAACTGTTTTTT
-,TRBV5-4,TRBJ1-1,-,CASSLGQTYEAFF,TGTGCCAGCAGCTTGGGACAGACCTACGAAGCTTTCTTT
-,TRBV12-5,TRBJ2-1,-,CASGLGTDFYNEQFF,TGTGCTAGTGGTTTGGGGACAGACTTCTACAATGAGCAGTTCTTC
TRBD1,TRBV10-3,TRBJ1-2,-,CAIGSGTGDLRGYTF,TGTGCCATCGGATCCGGGACAGGGGACCTCCGAGGCTACACCTTC
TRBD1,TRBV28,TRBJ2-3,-,CASSLSGTGGQDTQYF,TGTGCCAGCAGTCTCTCCGGGACAGGGGGGCAAGATACGCAGTATTTT
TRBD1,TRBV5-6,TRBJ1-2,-,CASSSRTGGNYGYTF,TGTGCCAGCAGCTCCCGGACAGGGGGCAACTATGGCTACACCTTC
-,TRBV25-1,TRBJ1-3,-,CASNGASSGNTIYF,TGTGCCAGCAACGGAGCTTCCTCTGGAAACACCATATATTTT
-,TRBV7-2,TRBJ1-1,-,CARLQGEAFF,TGTGCCAGATTACAGGGTGAGGCTTTCTTT
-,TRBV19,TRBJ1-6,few,CASSTLDSGNSPLHF,TGTGCCAGTAGTACACTGGACAGCGGTAATTCACCCCTCCACTTT
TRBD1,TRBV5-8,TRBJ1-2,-,CASSRTGQEANYGYTF,TGTGCCAGCAGCCGAACAGGACAGGAAGCTAACTATGGCTACACCTTC
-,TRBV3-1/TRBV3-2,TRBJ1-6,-,CASSQHRSNGAIAYNSPLHF,TGTGCCAGCAGCCAGCACCGATCGAATGGGGCAATCGCCTATAATTCACCCCTCCACTTT
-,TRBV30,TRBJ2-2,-,CAWSVYTKNTGELFF,TGTGCCTGGAGTGTATACACCAAGAACACCGGGGAGCTGTTTTTT
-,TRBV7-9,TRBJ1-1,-,CASSPNSGVGTEAFF,TGTGCCAGCAGTCCCAATTCAGGGGTAGGCACTGAAGCTTTCTTT
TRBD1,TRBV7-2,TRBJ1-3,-,CASRTGAGNTIYF,TGTGCCAGCCGGACAGGGGCTGGAAACACCATATATTTT
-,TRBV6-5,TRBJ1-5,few,CASRQVNNQPQHF,TGTGCCAGCCGACAGGTCAACAATCAGCCCCAGCATTTT